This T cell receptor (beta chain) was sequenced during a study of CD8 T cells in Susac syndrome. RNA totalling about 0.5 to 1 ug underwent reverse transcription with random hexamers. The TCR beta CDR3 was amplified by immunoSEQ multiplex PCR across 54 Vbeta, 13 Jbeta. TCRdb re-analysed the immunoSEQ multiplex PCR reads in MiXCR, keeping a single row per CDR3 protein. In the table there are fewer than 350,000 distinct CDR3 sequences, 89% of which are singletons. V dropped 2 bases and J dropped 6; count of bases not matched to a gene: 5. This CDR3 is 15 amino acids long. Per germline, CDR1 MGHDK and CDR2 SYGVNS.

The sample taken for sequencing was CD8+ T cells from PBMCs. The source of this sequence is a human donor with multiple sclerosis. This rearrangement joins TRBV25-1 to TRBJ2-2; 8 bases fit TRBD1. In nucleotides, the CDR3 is TGTGCCAGCAGTGAACAGGGGGCTTCAGCCGGGGAGCTGTTTTTT. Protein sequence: CASSEQGASAGELFF.